This TCR beta chain was sequenced for a study of shared clonotypes between healthy human individuals. CD45RO-negative cells were positively selected for CCR7, leaving out terminally differentiated effector memory CD45RA+ cells. Of note for this clone: Its target is not known.

Across several immunoSEQ plates, the genomic DNA of each subset was split evenly. TCRdb's copy holds only in-frame clones and misses some; the assay was immunoSEQ multiplex PCR. In the table there are about 1,900,000 clones, just under 95% of which are singletons. Whole-study findings and limits: Rarefaction curves obtained for sorted subsets showed sequencing incomplete despite large depth. The low donor count limited represented genetic and exposure-history diversity.

Input material: naive CD8+ T cells sorted from blood. The sequence derives from a man between 18 and 29 years old in good health.

CDR3 sequence: CASSQGRGPTEAFF. CDR3 in DNA: TGCGCCAGCAGCCAAGGAAGGGGCCCCACTGAAGCTTTCTTT. The rearrangement links TRBV4-1 to TRBJ1-1; maybe TRBD1 (5 bases). This CDR3 is 14 amino acids long. Germline CDR1 and CDR2: MGHRA and YSYEKL. Trimming took 1 base from V and 4 from J, leaving 10 bases between them.